A single sample gave rise to the 16 T cell receptor beta chains below, sequenced in a study of monozygotic twins with inflammatory bowel disease. With the 5' RACE reads reprocessed, TCRdb shows one record per CDR3 protein and no DNA. The sample's table shows roughly 160,000 distinct CDR3 sequences. Sequences were obtained from blood. The source of these receptors is a human donor with ulcerative colitis or Crohn's disease, or a healthy co-twin of an affected twin (not recorded which).

The chain uses TRBV7-2 and TRBJ2-4. CDR1 and CDR2 (germline): SGHTA, FQGNSA. The CDR3 loop spans 17 amino acids. Here the CDR3 reads CASSSGGDLLAKNIQYF.

The rearrangement joins TRBV28 to TRBJ2-7; TCRdb selects TRBD1, and the lack of DNA leaves this call unchecked. Germline V CDR1 and CDR2: MDHEN, SYDVKM. The CDR3 is 17 amino acids. CDR3 region: CASSESGTGPGLGEQYF.

The chain employs TRBV6-1 and TRBJ2-6; there is no DNA to check the TCRdb D call of TRBD1. Looked up from germline, CDR1 is MNHNS and CDR2 is SASEGT. The CDR3 contains 18 residues. The CDR3 reads CASSQRDRVFAGANVLTF.

The chain recombines TRBV19 with TRBJ1-1. The germline CDR1 and CDR2 sequences are LNHDA and SQIVND (reference sequence). The CDR3 contains 13 residues. This CDR3 reads CASSIGVNTEAFF.

CDR3 sequence reads: CSASPTGVTEAFF. This chain joins TRBV20-1 and TRBJ1-1; as DNA is missing, the TRBD1 call by TCRdb cannot be tested. From germline, CDR1 is DFQATT and CDR2 SNEGSKA (reference sequence). This CDR3 is 13 amino acids long.

The V call is TRBV18, the J call TRBJ1-1. CDR3 length: 14 amino acids. CDR1 KGHSH and CDR2 LQKENI come from the germline V gene. This chain's CDR3 is CASSPWTRNTEAFF.

The gene calls are TRBV6-2 or TRBV6-3 and TRBJ2-7; TCRdb designates TRBD2, a call that cannot be tested without DNA. The germline CDR1 and CDR2 sequences are MNHEY and SVGEGT. There are 17 residues in the CDR3. The CDR3: CASSRLPRLAGDYEQYF.

V usage is TRBV7-3 and J usage is TRBJ2-3; TCRdb picks TRBD2, but there is no DNA to check that call. This CDR3 has 14 residues. From germline, CDR1 is SGHTA and CDR2 FQGTGA. The chain's CDR3 is CASSPLPTTDTQYF.

The V call is TRBV5-1, the J call TRBJ1-1; the D gene TCRdb calls, TRBD1, cannot be checked with no DNA. Per germline, CDR1 SGHRS and CDR2 YFSETQ. The CDR3 loop spans 15 amino acids. CDR3 loop: CASSLAPSGAGEAFF.

This chain joins TRBV18 and TRBJ2-1; TCRdb lists TRBD2, though no DNA is available to test this call. The CDR3 extends over 17 amino acids. Looked up from germline, CDR1 is KGHSH and CDR2 is LQKENI. The CDR3 loop reads CASSPWKGGGAANEQFF.

V gene TRBV27 combines with J gene TRBJ1-1. This CDR3 spans 13 amino acids. Germline V gene sequence: CDR1 MNHEY, CDR2 SMNVEV (reference sequence). The CDR3 here is CASTGNRKTEAFF.

The gene calls are TRBV6-2 or TRBV6-3 and TRBJ2-2; without DNA, the TCRdb call of TRBD1 cannot be checked. Germline V gene lookup returns CDR1 MNHEY and CDR2 SVGEGT. This CDR3 comprises 18 residues. CDR3 in amino acids: CASSLTPADRGRVGELFF.

This chain links TRBV27 with TRBJ2-5; TCRdb gives TRBD2 as the D gene, but with no DNA this cannot be confirmed. This CDR3 is 16 amino acids long. Germline-derived CDR1 and CDR2 are MNHEY and SMNVEV (reference sequence). The CDR3 region is CASSHGTSDLQETQYF.

The J gene is TRBJ2-1, the V gene TRBV28; the TRBD2 assignment by TCRdb is unverifiable without DNA. This CDR3 has 16 amino acids. CDR1 is MDHEN and CDR2 is SYDVKM in the germline V gene. The CDR3 protein is CASSTLAFSSYNEQFF.

The chain recombines TRBV11-2 with TRBJ2-1; lacking DNA, the TRBD2 call made by TCRdb goes unchecked. Germline CDR1 reads SGHAT; CDR2 reads FQNNGV. The CDR3 covers 16 residues. The CDR3: CASSPVRGRSYNEQFF.

The V gene is TRBV6-2 or TRBV6-3, the J gene TRBJ2-2; the TCRdb D gene call, TRBD1, has no DNA to confirm it. Germline V lookup: CDR1 MNHEY, CDR2 SVGEGT. This CDR3 comprises 16 residues. The CDR3 loop reads CASTRRGHANTGELFF.